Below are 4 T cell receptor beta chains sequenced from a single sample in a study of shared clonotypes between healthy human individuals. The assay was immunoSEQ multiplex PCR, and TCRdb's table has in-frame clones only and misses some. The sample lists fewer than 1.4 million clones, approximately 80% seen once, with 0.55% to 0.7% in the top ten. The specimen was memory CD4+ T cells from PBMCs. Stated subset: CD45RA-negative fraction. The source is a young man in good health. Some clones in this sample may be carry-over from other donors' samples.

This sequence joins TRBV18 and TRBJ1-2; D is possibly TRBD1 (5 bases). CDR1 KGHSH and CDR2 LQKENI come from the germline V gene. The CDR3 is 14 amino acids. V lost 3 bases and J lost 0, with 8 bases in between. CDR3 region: CASSPGVANYGYTF. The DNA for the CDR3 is TGTGCCAGCTCACCGGGGGTTGCTAACTATGGCTACACCTTC.

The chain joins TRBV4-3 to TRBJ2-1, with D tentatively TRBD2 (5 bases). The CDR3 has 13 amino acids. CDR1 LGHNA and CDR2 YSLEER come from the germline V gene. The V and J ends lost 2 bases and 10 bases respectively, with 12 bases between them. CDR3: CASSQRGGREQFF. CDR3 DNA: TGCGCCAGCAGCCAACGGGGTGGGAGAGAGCAGTTCTTC.

The DNA of the CDR3 is TGTGCCAGCAGTTTGAAAAGAACCTTGCGGGAGACCCAGTACTTC. Translating gives CASSLKRTLRETQYF. This chain connects TRBV28 to TRBJ2-5; D call uncertain. Deletions cut 3 bases from V and 5 bases from J, with 16 bases between. Germline assignment: CDR1 MDHEN and CDR2 SYDVKM. The CDR3 length is 15 residues.

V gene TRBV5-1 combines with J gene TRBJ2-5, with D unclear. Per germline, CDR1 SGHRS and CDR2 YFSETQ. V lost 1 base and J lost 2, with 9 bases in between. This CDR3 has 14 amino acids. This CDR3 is CASSLTAAQETQYF. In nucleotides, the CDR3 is TGCGCCAGCAGCTTGACGGCAGCTCAAGAGACCCAGTACTTC.